The 18 T cell receptor beta chains reported below all come from one sample, sequenced in a study of shared clonotypes between healthy human individuals. Naive CD8 populations comprised CD45RO-negative cells positively selected for CCR7, excluding terminally differentiated effector memory CD45RA+ cells. Sequencing was performed with immunoSEQ multiplex PCR; in TCRdb, only in-frame clones are kept and a portion is missing. The table shows more than 550,000 clones, with under 95% occurring only once. The sample taken for sequencing was naive CD8+ T cells sorted from blood. The receptors were sampled from a man under 40 in good health.

The rearrangement uses TRBV27 and TRBJ2-5; tentative D call: TRBD2 (5 bases). The ends were cut back, 6 bases at V and 4 bases at J, with 15 bases in the middle. CDR1 and CDR2 (germline): MNHEY, SMNVEV (reference sequence). The CDR3 consists of 14 residues. This CDR3 is CASRSGGFAETQYF. The CDR3, as DNA: TGTGCCAGCAGATCTGGAGGATTCGCAGAGACCCAGTACTTC.

The rearrangement uses TRBV4-1 and TRBJ2-1; maybe TRBD2 (6 bases). Deletions cut 3 bases from V and 5 bases from J, with 8 bases between. The CDR3 is 13 amino acids. Germline CDR1 reads MGHRA; CDR2 reads YSYEKL. CDR3 protein: CASSQDYNNEQFF. CDR3 coding DNA: TGCGCCAGCAGCCAGGACTACAACAATGAGCAGTTCTTC.

The rearrangement links TRBV9 to TRBJ1-2; possibly TRBD1 for D (6 bases). The germline V gene has CDR1 SGDLS and CDR2 YYNGEE. The CDR3 loop spans 14 amino acids. Trimming stripped 0 bases from V and 7 bases from J, with 13 bases between. The CDR3, as DNA: TGTGCCAGCAGCGTAGATGACAGGTTACGTGGCTACACCTTC. It specifies CASSVDDRLRGYTF. The whole variable domain, remainder taken from reference TRBV9 and TRBJ1-2, is DSGVTQTPKHLITATGQRVTLRCSPRSGDLSVYWYQQSLDQGLQFLIQYYNGEERAKGNILERFSAQQFPDLHSELNLSSLELGDSALYFCASSVDDRLRGYTFGSGTRLTVV.

This clone was observed a handful of times. V usage is TRBV7-9 and J usage is TRBJ2-7; 9 nucleotides line up with TRBD2. The germline gives CDR1 SEHNR, CDR2 FQNEAQ (reference sequence). J was trimmed by 5 bases and V by 6 bases; bases with no gene match: 11. The CDR3 sequence is 15 residues long. The CDR3 nucleotides are TGTGCCAGCAGTTCACCGGGACTAGCAGGGAACGAGCAGTACTTC. Its protein product is CASSSPGLAGNEQYF.

The genes are TRBV25-1 and TRBJ2-1, with D unclear. V lost 5 bases and J lost 6, with 14 bases in between. Germline-derived CDR1 and CDR2 are MGHDK and SYGVNS. The CDR3 totals 14 residues. The CDR3 DNA follows: TGTGCCAGCAGTCACCCCGCCATTAGCAATGAGCAGTTCTTC. Translated: CASSHPAISNEQFF.

This clone was recorded once. This chain links TRBV7-9 with TRBJ2-7; 10 bases align to TRBD1. With V trimmed by 5 bases and J by 2 bases, 6 bases remained unmatched. Germline V CDR1 and CDR2: SEHNR, FQNEAQ (reference sequence). There are 15 residues in the CDR3. CDR3 sequence: CASSPGTGATYEQYF. As DNA, the CDR3 is TGTGCCAGCAGCCCCGGGACAGGGGCAACCTACGAGCAGTACTTC.

CDR3 DNA sequence: TGTGCCAGCAGTTTACAGGCAGGCTTGAACACTGAAGCTTTCTTT. Translation: CASSLQAGLNTEAFF. The rearrangement uses TRBV28 and TRBJ1-1; D is undetermined. Trimming shortened V by 2 bases and J by 0 bases, and 10 bases separated the two germline ends. CDR1 is MDHEN, CDR2 SYDVKM, per germline. This CDR3 is 15 amino acids long.

The chain uses TRBV28 and TRBJ1-1; no clear D gene. V was pared by 5 bases and J by 3 bases, with 10 bases between. The CDR3 extends over 13 amino acids. The germline gives CDR1 MDHEN, CDR2 SYDVKM. The CDR3 coding sequence is TGTGCCAGCAGTCCCCCGGTAGACACTGAAGCTTTCTTT. Translation: CASSPPVDTEAFF.

The V and J genes are TRBV29-1 and TRBJ2-1; 8 bases are a match to TRBD2. V dropped 7 bases and J dropped 5; count of bases not matched to a gene: 10. This CDR3 is built from 14 residues. Germline V gene data show CDR1 as SQVTM and CDR2 as ANQGSEA. CDR3: CSAFPSGSHNEQFF. DNA of the CDR3: TGCAGCGCCTTCCCGAGCGGGAGTCACAATGAGCAGTTCTTC.

This chain connects TRBV19 to TRBJ2-5, with no clear D. The CDR3 is made up of 14 amino acids. The V gene lost 1 base and the J gene lost 4 bases, with 10 bases spanning the gap. Germline V gene lookup returns CDR1 LNHDA and CDR2 SQIVND (reference sequence). DNA for the CDR3: TGTGCCAGTAGTATAGTCGGCACGACAGAGACCCAGTACTTC. It encodes CASSIVGTTETQYF. Full variable domain (outside the CDR3, taken from reference TRBV19 and TRBJ2-5): DGGITQSPKYLFRKEGQNVTLSCEQNLNHDAMYWYRQDPGQGLRLIYYSQIVNDFQKGDIAEGYSVSREKKESFPLTVTSAQKNPTAFYLCASSIVGTTETQYFGPGTRLLVL.

The rearrangement uses TRBV2 and TRBJ2-7, with TRBD1 matching 8 bases. There are 14 residues in the CDR3. CDR1 SNHLY and CDR2 FYNNEI come from the germline V gene. Germline trimming cut 4 bases from V and 3 bases from J; bases unmatched to any gene: 5. The CDR3 region has the DNA TGTGCCAGCAGTGCACAGACAGGGGACTACGAGCAGTACTTC. Amino acids: CASSAQTGDYEQYF.

This rearrangement joins TRBV27 to TRBJ2-1, with no clear D. V lost 4 bases to trimming and J lost 7 bases, with 14 bases between them. CDR1 and CDR2 (germline): MNHEY, SMNVEV (reference sequence). The CDR3 is made up of 14 amino acids. CDR3 in DNA: TGTGCCAGCAGTTGGGTCGGTTCCTTAAATGAGCAGTTCTTC. This sequence encodes CASSWVGSLNEQFF.

This chain uses TRBV7-3 with TRBJ1-5; maybe TRBD1 (6 bases). The CDR3 is 13 amino acids. V lost 5 bases and J lost 7, with 12 bases in between. CDR1 is SGHTA and CDR2 is FQGTGA in the germline V gene. The CDR3 DNA follows: TGTGCCAGCAGCCAAAGGGGGGACCAGCCCCAGCATTTT. Encoded protein: CASSQRGDQPQHF.

The chain employs TRBV14 and TRBJ2-6; no clear D. This CDR3 is 15 amino acids long. With 2 bases removed from V and 4 bases from J, the gap between germline ends came to 9 bases. CDR1 is SGHDN and CDR2 is FVKESK in the germline V gene. The CDR3 loop is CASSQTETGANVLTF. CDR3 sequence (DNA): TGTGCCAGCAGCCAAACAGAGACCGGGGCCAACGTCCTGACTTTC.

Only a few counts were recorded for this clone. The rearrangement links TRBV27 to TRBJ2-7; 7 positions match TRBD1. Per the germline V gene, CDR1 is MNHEY and CDR2 is SMNVEV (reference sequence). Germline trimming cut 5 bases from V and 1 base from J; bases unmatched to any gene: 5. There are 14 residues in the CDR3. The CDR3 DNA is TGTGCCAGCAGTCCCGGGACAGTGTCCTACGAGCAGTACTTC. Translating it yields CASSPGTVSYEQYF.

V usage is TRBV7-9 and J usage is TRBJ2-5; 7 bases match TRBD1. The germline V gene encodes CDR1 SEHNR and CDR2 FQNEAQ (reference sequence). V was clipped by 7 bases and J by 2 bases; unmatched bases: 13. This CDR3 is built from 16 residues. This CDR3 is CASNRIGQESQETQYF. The DNA for the CDR3 is TGTGCCAGCAACCGCATCGGACAGGAATCACAAGAGACCCAGTACTTC.

Here the CDR3 DNA reads TGTGCCAGCAGCCACCGACAGGGTGCCTCGGAGCAGTACTTC. Amino acids: CASSHRQGASEQYF. The rearrangement uses TRBV5-4 and TRBJ2-7; 7 nucleotides match TRBD1. CDR1 and CDR2 (germline): SGHNT, YYREEE (reference sequence). The CDR3 is 14 amino acids. With 4 bases clipped from V and 7 bases from J, the junction kept 11 bases outside the gene matches.

This chain connects TRBV27 to TRBJ1-1, with D tentatively TRBD1 (5 bases). V dropped 5 bases and J dropped 5 bases, with 12 bases sitting between them. Looked up from germline, CDR1 is MNHEY and CDR2 is SMNVEV (reference sequence). The length of the CDR3 is 13 residues. CDR3 nucleotide sequence: TGTGCCAGCAGTAAGACAGAGGCAACTGAAGCTTTCTTT. Its translation is CASSKTEATEAFF.